These T cell receptor beta chains were read from a single sample in a study of cytomegalovirus exposure and HLA in healthy donors. Produced via immunoSEQ multiplex PCR; TCRdb's table is partial and in-frame only. The table lists about 120,000 clones, about 59% of them singletons. The sequenced sample consisted of PBMCs. The origin of the receptors is a woman in her 40s in good health and CMV-seropositive. Both conserved end residues are part of each CDR3. A D gene is named only where the DNA matches it firmly. Only some rows state a clone size, as once, few, many or a class for expanded clones.

>TRBJ2-1|TRBV6-1|NA|NA
TGTGCCAGCAGCCGACTGGTCAGCTCCTACAATGAGCAGTTCTTC
CASSRLVSSYNEQFF
>TRBJ2-7|TRBV2|TRBD2|NA
TGTGCCAGCAGGCCTAGCGGGACTAAAAGGGAGCAGTACTTC
CASRPSGTKREQYF
>TRBJ2-3|TRBV19|NA|NA
TGTGCCAGTAGTATCGGTCCCACAGATACGCAGTATTTT
CASSIGPTDTQYF
>TRBJ1-1|TRBV6-5|NA|NA
TGTGCCAGCAGGAAACCAGGGCGGAACACTGAAGCTTTCTTT
CASRKPGRNTEAFF
>TRBJ2-1|TRBV29-1|NA|NA
TGCAGCGTTGAAGCCCTAGACCGGTACAATGAGCAGTTCTTC
CSVEALDRYNEQFF
>TRBJ1-1|TRBV6-5|TRBD1|NA
TGTGCCAGCAGTCGACAGGGTATGGGCACTGAAGCTTTCTTT
CASSRQGMGTEAFF
>TRBJ2-3|TRBV18|NA|few
TGTGCCAGCTCACCATTTGTTAGGGACACCACAGATACGCAGTATTTT
CASSPFVRDTTDTQYF
>TRBJ2-5|TRBV27|NA|NA
TGTGCCAGCAGTTTAGGCGGGACGCAAGAGACCCAGTACTTC
CASSLGGTQETQYF
>TRBJ2-7|TRBV7-9|NA|NA
TGTTCCAGCAGCTTCCACACGTACGAGCAGTACTTC
CSSSFHTYEQYF
>TRBJ2-4|TRBV7-9|TRBD1|once
TGTGCCAGCAGCTCCACAGGGGCAGCCAAAAACATTCAGTACTTC
CASSSTGAAKNIQYF
>TRBJ1-1|TRBV10-3|NA|once
TGTGCCACTAAAGTGGGCACGAACACTGAAGCTTTCTTT
CATKVGTNTEAFF
>TRBJ2-5|TRBV5-4|NA|NA
TGTGCCAGCAGCTTGTGGCAGCAAGAGACCCAGTACTTC
CASSLWQQETQYF
>TRBJ1-1|TRBV19|NA|once
TGTGCCAGTAGTAAAGTTGGGTCGGGCACTGAAGCTTTCTTT
CASSKVGSGTEAFF
>TRBJ2-3|TRBV15|TRBD2|NA
TGTGCCACCAGCAGCGGTTTGATCGAGCGGGACACAGATACGCAGTATTTT
CATSSGLIERDTDTQYF
>TRBJ2-5|TRBV2|NA|NA
TGTGCCAGCAGTTTCGCCGGGTCCCAAGAGACCCAGTACTTC
CASSFAGSQETQYF
>TRBJ1-1|TRBV4-3|TRBD1|NA
TGCGCCAGCAGCCAAGAACGCCTTGGGACAGGGAACACTGAAGCTTTCTTT
CASSQERLGTGNTEAFF
>TRBJ2-1|TRBV5-1|TRBD2|NA
TGCGCCAGCAGTTATGTTGCGGGAGGGCCGGGTTCAAATGAGCAGTTCTTC
CASSYVAGGPGSNEQFF
>TRBJ1-1|TRBV7-9|NA|NA
TGTGCCAGCAGACATATTCAGGGTTACACTGAAGCTTTCTTT
CASRHIQGYTEAFF
>TRBJ2-7|TRBV28|TRBD2|NA
TGTGCCAGCAGTGCGGGACTAGCGGGAGGCCACGAGCAGTACTTC
CASSAGLAGGHEQYF
>TRBJ1-1|TRBV7-7|NA|NA
TGTGCCAGCAGCTTAGATTTACGCGCTGAAGCTTTCTTT
CASSLDLRAEAFF
>TRBJ2-7|TRBV4-1|NA|NA
TGCGCCAGCAGCCAAGATGGCCAACAGGGCCACGAGCAGTACTTC
CASSQDGQQGHEQYF
>TRBJ2-5|TRBV9|NA|NA
TGTGCCAGCAGTGACAGGACAGAGAGCCAAGAGGCCCAGTACTTC
CASSDRTESQEAQYF
>TRBJ2-7|TRBV5-4|NA|NA
TGTGCCAGCGGAACCGGGCCCGGACAGTCTTACGAGCAGTACTTC
CASGTGPGQSYEQYF
>TRBJ1-1|TRBV7-3|NA|NA
TGTGCCAGCAGCTTATCCGTGAACACTGAAGCTTTCTTT
CASSLSVNTEAFF
>TRBJ2-7|TRBV15|NA|NA
TGTGCCACCAGCAGAGAGTCCGGAAGGGGCCCGATCGAGCAGTACTTC
CATSRESGRGPIEQYF
>TRBJ2-1|TRBV10-3|TRBD1|NA
TGTGCCATCAGTGAGCGGGACAGACTCAATGAGCAGTTCTTC
CAISERDRLNEQFF
>TRBJ2-7|TRBV28|TRBD1|NA
TGTGCCAGCGGCCGGGACAGCTCCTACGAGCAGTACTTC
CASGRDSSYEQYF
>TRBJ1-5|TRBV2|NA|NA
TGTGCCAGCAGCACTGACTTGGTTTCTTACGGGAAGGACCAGCCCCAGCATTTT
CASSTDLVSYGKDQPQHF
>TRBJ2-1|TRBV7-3|TRBD2|few
TGTGCCAGCGGAAAATCGACTAGCGGATACAATGAGCAGTTCTTC
CASGKSTSGYNEQFF
>TRBJ2-3|TRBV9|NA|NA
TGTGCCAGCAGCGTAGCGACTACTCCCCTCGATACGCAGTATTTT
CASSVATTPLDTQYF
>TRBJ2-2|TRBV7-2|NA|NA
TGTGCCAGCAGCTTAGTTATCACCGGGGAGCTGTTTTTT
CASSLVITGELFF
>TRBJ1-2|TRBV19|NA|NA
TGTGCCACCACCTTGGGCGGGGTCCATGGCTACACCTTC
CATTLGGVHGYTF
>TRBJ2-5|TRBV4-2|NA|few
TGTGCCAGCAGCCAAGTGGCCGGGACTTCGGACCAAGAGACCCAGTACTTC
CASSQVAGTSDQETQYF